A single sample is the source of the 25 T cell receptor beta chains below, sequenced in a study of T cells in Graves' hyperthyroidism and ophthalmopathy. TCR beta CDR3 regions were amplified from RNA transcripts. With the HTBI primer set, the TCR CDR3 went through a first round of RT-PCR. TCRdb re-called the multiplex PCR reads with MiXCR, one entry per CDR3 protein. The data contain 45,000 to 55,000 distinct CDR3 sequences, 45% to 65% of them singletons. Sequencing was carried out using peripheral blood or thyroid tissue (not recorded which). The source of these receptors is a man in his late teens or twenties with Graves' hyperthyroidism.

This clonotype was counted ten times or more. This chain joins TRBV7-2 and TRBJ1-4; 7 bases are a match to TRBD1. The CDR3 covers 19 residues. The germline gives CDR1 SGHTA, CDR2 FQGNSA. V was clipped by 2 bases and J by 0 bases; unmatched bases: 12. DNA of the CDR3: TGTGCCAGCAGCTTACGTGGCGACAGGGAAGGTGCAACTAATGAAAAACTGTTTTTT. It is translated as CASSLRGDREGATNEKLFF.

This clonotype was detected many times. The chain links TRBV11-3 to TRBJ2-7, with 9 bases identical to TRBD1. Trimming took 4 bases from V and 6 from J; bases not matched to a gene: 10. This CDR3 is built from 15 residues. Germline V CDR1 and CDR2: SGHNT, YENEEA. CDR3 in amino acids: CASSSGTGWSGEQYF. Here the CDR3 DNA reads TGTGCCAGCAGCTCCGGGACAGGGTGGTCCGGCGAGCAGTACTTC.

The chain recombines TRBV10-3 with TRBJ1-5; D call uncertain. There are 13 residues in the CDR3. Looked up from germline, CDR1 is ENHRY and CDR2 is SYGVKD. The ends were cut back, 11 bases at V and 5 bases at J, with 16 bases in the middle. CDR3 residues: CAASLNRDQPQHF. DNA of the CDR3: TGTGCCGCTTCCCTAAATCGGGATCAGCCCCAGCATTTT.

Concerning this clonotype itself: A much larger clone differs by one base, so this may be a read error. The conserved closing phenylalanine or tryptophan is absent in this CDR3, likely reflecting a read error. The DNA is omitted, as the CDR3 cannot be located on it reliably, and the CDR3 follows TCRdb's listing. The gene calls are TRBV6-6 and TRBJ2-2. The CDR3 is 14 residues long, ends included. Per germline, CDR1 MNHNY and CDR2 SVGAGI (reference sequence). The CDR3 sequence is CASSTVMLTGELYL.

As regards this clonotype: The junction departs from germline at one end; a sequencing error may be responsible. V is TRBV15 and J is TRBJ1-4; D call uncertain. This CDR3 has 16 amino acids. Germline loops: CDR1 LNHNV, CDR2 YYDKDF (reference sequence). The CDR3 DNA sequence: TGTGCCGCCAGCAGACCGGGCCTTAATCGCGAAGAAAAACTGTTTTTT. Residues: CAASRPGLNREEKLFF.

Notes on this clonotype: At one end, the junction sequence differs from germline, possibly due to a read error. V is TRBV5-1 and J is TRBJ2-7; 7 bases fit TRBD1. Germline CDR1 reads SGHRS; CDR2 reads YFSETQ. The CDR3 is 13 amino acids. CDR3 nucleotides: TGTGCCAGCAGCGTGACAGGGTTCTACGAGCAGTACTTC. Its protein is CASSVTGFYEQYF.

Remarks on this clonotype: The conserved phenylalanine or tryptophan normally closing the CDR3 is absent here, so this likely arose from a read error. The CDR3 sequence is CSAIRQGATNTEAFL. The CDR3 nucleotides read TGCAGTGCTATAAGACAGGGGGCAACGAACACTGAAGCTTTCCTT. This rearrangement joins TRBV20-1 to TRBJ1-1, with TRBD1 identical over 10 bases. V lost 4 bases and J lost 1; bases outside the gene matches: 6. The germline V gene encodes CDR1 DFQATT and CDR2 SNEGSKA (reference sequence). The length of the CDR3 is 15 residues.

This clonotype appeared many times. The V gene is TRBV12-3 or TRBV12-4, the J gene TRBJ2-7, with TRBD1 matching 10 bases. This CDR3 has 14 residues. J gave up 1 base and V 6 bases, and 3 bases lay outside the gene matches. The chain's CDR3 is CASSRGQGSYEQYF. The CDR3 bases are TGTGCCAGCAGCCGGGGACAGGGGTCCTACGAGCAGTACTTC.

The sample holds many counts of this clonotype. The chain couples TRBV18 to TRBJ1-2; maybe TRBD1 (5 bases). This CDR3 is 14 amino acids long. The V end was cut by 0 bases, the J end by 6 bases, with 11 bases between. CDR1 is KGHSH and CDR2 is LQKENI in the germline V gene. The CDR3 loop reads CASSPPARVDGYTF. CDR3 bases: TGTGCCAGCTCACCACCGGCCAGGGTCGATGGCTACACCTTC.

Ten or more counts support this clonotype. This sequence joins TRBV28 and TRBJ2-7; the match to TRBD2 covers 7 bases. Germline CDR1 and CDR2: MDHEN and SYDVKM. There are 14 residues in the CDR3. V lost 5 bases to trimming and J lost 3 bases; unmatched junction nucleotides: 7. DNA for the CDR3: TGTGCCAGCAGTCCCCCGGGGGGTTACTACGAGCAGTACTTC. It is translated as CASSPPGGYYEQYF.

This chain links TRBV7-9 with TRBJ2-5, with unresolved D. This CDR3 has 12 residues. Germline CDR1 is SEHNR and CDR2 is FQNEAQ (reference sequence). V lost 5 bases, J lost 2 bases, and 6 bases lay in between. CDR3 residues: CASSEVQETQYF. The CDR3, as DNA: TGTGCCAGCAGCGAGGTTCAAGAGACCCAGTACTTC.

The V gene is TRBV28, the J gene TRBJ1-4; D call uncertain. Germline assignment: CDR1 MDHEN and CDR2 SYDVKM. CDR3 length: 16 residues. Trimming stripped 6 bases from V and 1 base from J, with 15 bases between. This CDR3 is CASSLIEALTNEKLFF. In nucleotides, the CDR3 is TGTGCCAGCAGCCTGATCGAGGCTCTAACTAATGAAAAACTGTTTTTT.

J is TRBJ2-5 and V is TRBV2, with TRBD2 as a possible D gene (5 bases). The V end lost 2 bases, the J end lost 7 bases, and 11 bases lay between the germline ends. Per the germline V gene, CDR1 is SNHLY and CDR2 is FYNNEI. CDR3 length equals 13 residues. CDR3 sequence: CASSETSEGTQYF. The CDR3 DNA follows: TGTGCCAGCAGTGAAACTAGTGAGGGGACCCAGTACTTC.

This clonotype was found many times. V and J are TRBV12-3 or TRBV12-4 and TRBJ1-3; D call uncertain. The CDR3 is made up of 15 amino acids. V was trimmed by 7 bases and J by 0 bases, leaving 13 bases between them. The CDR3 bases are TGTGCCAGCACGGTGCAGGCTTTCTCTGGAAACACCATATATTTT. Its protein is CASTVQAFSGNTIYF.

The chain recombines TRBV7-9 with TRBJ2-5; D might be TRBD1 (6 bases). CDR3 length: 14 residues. Germline V lookup: CDR1 SEHNR, CDR2 FQNEAQ (reference sequence). Trimming shortened V by 5 bases and J by 2 bases, and 12 bases separated the two germline ends. The CDR3 nucleotides are TGTGCCAGCAGCCAGGGGACCATACAAGAGACCCAGTACTTC. It yields the protein CASSQGTIQETQYF.

This clonotype was observed a single time. The CDR3: CASSLGSGVSYEQYF. DNA for the CDR3: TGTGCCAGCAGCTTAGGGTCAGGGGTGTCCTACGAGCAGTACTTC. The chain links TRBV7-6 to TRBJ2-7, with D perhaps matching TRBD1 (6 bases). Between the trimmed V and J ends, which lost 1 base and 1 base, there was a span of 11 bases. The CDR3 is made up of 15 amino acids. CDR1 is SGHVS, CDR2 FNYEAQ, per germline.

A single count supports this clonotype. This CDR3 reads CSASPGETQYF. The CDR3 nucleotides are TGCAGTGCTAGCCCCGGGGAGACCCAGTACTTC. The genes are TRBV20-1 and TRBJ2-5; no reliable D call. Germline V CDR1 and CDR2: DFQATT, SNEGSKA (reference sequence). The CDR3 length is 11 residues. V lost 3 bases to trimming and J lost 5 bases, with 7 bases between them.

On this clonotype itself: A junction boundary mismatches the germline segment, possibly from a read error. The genes are TRBV10-3 and TRBJ1-1; no definite D call. This CDR3 has 11 residues. The germline CDR1 and CDR2 sequences are ENHRY and SYGVKD. Written as DNA, the CDR3 is TGTGCCATCAGTGAGCGCGGTGAAGCTCTCTTT. Translating it yields CAISERGEALF.

This clonotype showed up many times. Just one base apart from a much larger clone, this may be a read error. V and J are TRBV20-1 and TRBJ1-2; D not resolved. The CDR3 spans 10 residues. Germline loops: CDR1 DFQATT, CDR2 SNEGSKA (reference sequence). Trimming cost V 6 bases and J 6 bases, with 8 bases left between them. The chain's CDR3 is CSAPSNGYTF. CDR3 sequence (DNA): TGCAGTGCCCCATCGAATGGCTACACCTTC.

This clonotype has ten or more counts. J is TRBJ1-1 and V is TRBV5-1; D gene ambiguous. V was shortened by 2 bases and J by 1 base, with 9 bases between the two germline ends. Germline V gives CDR1 SGHRS, CDR2 YFSETQ. The CDR3 loop spans 14 amino acids. The CDR3 DNA is TGCGCCAGCAGCTTTCAGGCGACGAACACTGAAGCTTTCTTT. This gives the protein CASSFQATNTEAFF.

Remarks on this clonotype: At one boundary the junction diverges from the germline segment, which might be a read error. DNA for the CDR3: TGTGCCAGCAGCCGACAGGTTAGCACAGATGCGCAGTATTTT. The encoded protein is CASSRQVSTDAQYF. V is TRBV7-9 and J is TRBJ2-3; weak D call: TRBD1 (6 bases). This CDR3 is built from 14 residues. Germline V gene sequence: CDR1 SEHNR, CDR2 FQNEAQ (reference sequence).

This clonotype came up many times. This sequence joins TRBV12-3 or TRBV12-4 and TRBJ2-5; 8 nucleotides line up with TRBD1. The CDR3 runs 14 residues. Trimming at V came to 6 bases and at J to 5 bases, leaving 8 bases not matched to a gene. The DNA of the CDR3 is TGTGCCAGCAGGCCGGGACAGGCTCGGGAGACCCAGTACTTC. It encodes CASRPGQARETQYF.

By share of the sample, this clonotype is medium-sized. This chain uses TRBV24-1 with TRBJ2-2; tentatively, D is TRBD2 (5 bases). The CDR3 totals 14 residues. V lost 8 bases, J lost 1 base, and 10 bases lay in between. Germline CDR1 is KGHDR and CDR2 is SFDVKD. The CDR3 here is CATKQAGNTGELFF. Written as DNA, the CDR3 is TGTGCCACCAAGCAGGCGGGGAACACCGGGGAGCTGTTTTTT.

Comments on this clonotype: The missing conserved phenylalanine or tryptophan at the end of this CDR3 makes a read error likely. V usage is TRBV20-1 and J usage is TRBJ1-6; 7 nucleotides agree with TRBD1. Germline V CDR1 and CDR2: DFQATT, SNEGSKA (reference sequence). Losses at the gene ends were 5 bases for V and 8 bases for J; bases not matched to a gene: 12. The length of the CDR3 is 15 residues. DNA for the CDR3: TGCAGTGCTCACCCGGGACAGATTTATGATTCACCCCTCCACTTA. Residues: CSAHPGQIYDSPLHL.

This rearrangement joins TRBV7-2 to TRBJ1-2, with unresolved D. CDR1 and CDR2 (germline): SGHTA, FQGNSA. The CDR3 sequence is 12 residues long. The V gene lost 5 bases and the J gene lost 0 bases, with 4 bases spanning the gap. This CDR3 is CASSPANYGYTF. For the CDR3, the DNA is TGTGCCAGCAGCCCCGCTAACTATGGCTACACCTTC.